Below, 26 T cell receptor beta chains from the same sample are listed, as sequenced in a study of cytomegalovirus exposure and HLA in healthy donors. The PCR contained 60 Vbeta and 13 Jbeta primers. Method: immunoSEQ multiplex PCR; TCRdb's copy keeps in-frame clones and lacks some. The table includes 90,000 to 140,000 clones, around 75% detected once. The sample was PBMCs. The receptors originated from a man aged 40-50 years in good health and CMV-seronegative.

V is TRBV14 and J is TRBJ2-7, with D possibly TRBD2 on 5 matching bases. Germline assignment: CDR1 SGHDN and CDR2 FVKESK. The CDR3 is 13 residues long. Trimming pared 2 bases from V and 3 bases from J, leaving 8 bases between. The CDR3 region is CASSQPSSYEQYF. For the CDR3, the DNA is TGTGCCAGCAGCCAACCTAGCAGCTACGAGCAGTACTTC.

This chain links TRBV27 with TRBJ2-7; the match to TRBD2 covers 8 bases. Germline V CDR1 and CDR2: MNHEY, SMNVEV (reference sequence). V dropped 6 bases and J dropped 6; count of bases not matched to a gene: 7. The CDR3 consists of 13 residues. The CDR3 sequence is CASRRGAVGEQYF. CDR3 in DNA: TGTGCCAGCAGGCGGGGGGCGGTTGGCGAGCAGTACTTC.

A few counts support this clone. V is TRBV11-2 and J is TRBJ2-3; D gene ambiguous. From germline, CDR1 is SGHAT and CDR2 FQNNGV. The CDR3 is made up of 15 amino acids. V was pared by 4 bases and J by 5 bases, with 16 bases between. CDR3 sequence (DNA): TGTGCCAGCAGCTCACCCAGTGCACACAGAGATACGCAGTATTTT. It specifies CASSSPSAHRDTQYF. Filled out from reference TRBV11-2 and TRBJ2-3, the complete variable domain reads EAGVAQSPRYKIIEKRQSVAFWCNPISGHATLYWYQQILGQGPKLLIQFQNNGVVDDSQLPKDRFSAERLKGVDSTLKIQPAKLEDSAVYLCASSSPSAHRDTQYFGPGTRLTVL.

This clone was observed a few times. This chain's CDR3 is CASSLPTAEKLFF. CDR3 nucleotide sequence: TGTGCCAGCAGCTTGCCAACAGCAGAAAAACTGTTTTTT. The rearrangement joins TRBV5-6 to TRBJ1-4; D remains ambiguous. V was cut by 1 base and J by 8 bases, with 9 bases left in between. Germline V gives CDR1 SGHDT, CDR2 YYEEEE. This CDR3 spans 13 amino acids.

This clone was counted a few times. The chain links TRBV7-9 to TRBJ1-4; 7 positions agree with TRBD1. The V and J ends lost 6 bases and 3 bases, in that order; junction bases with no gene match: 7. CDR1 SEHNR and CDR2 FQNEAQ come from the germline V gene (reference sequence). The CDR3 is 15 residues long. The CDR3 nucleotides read TGTGCCAGCAGTTCCACAGGGGCAGCTAATGAAAAACTGTTTTTT. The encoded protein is CASSSTGAANEKLFF. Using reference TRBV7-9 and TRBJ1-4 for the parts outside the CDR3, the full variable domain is DTGVSQNPRHKITKRGQNVTFRCDPISEHNRLYWYRQTLGQGPEFLTYFQNEAQLEKSRLLSDRFSAERPKGSFSTLEIQRTEQGDSAMYLCASSSTGAANEKLFFGSGTQLSVL.

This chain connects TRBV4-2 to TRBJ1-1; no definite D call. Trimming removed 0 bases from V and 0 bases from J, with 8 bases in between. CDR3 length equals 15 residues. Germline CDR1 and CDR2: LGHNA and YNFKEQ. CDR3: CASSQDLRLNTEAFF. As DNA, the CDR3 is TGTGCCAGCAGCCAAGATCTCAGGTTGAACACTGAAGCTTTCTTT.

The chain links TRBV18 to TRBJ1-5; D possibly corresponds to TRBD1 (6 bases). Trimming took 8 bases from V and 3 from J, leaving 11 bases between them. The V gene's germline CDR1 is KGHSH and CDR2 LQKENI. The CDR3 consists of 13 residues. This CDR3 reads CASSRGFNQPQHF. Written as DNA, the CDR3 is TGTGCCAGCAGCAGGGGATTCAATCAGCCCCAGCATTTT.

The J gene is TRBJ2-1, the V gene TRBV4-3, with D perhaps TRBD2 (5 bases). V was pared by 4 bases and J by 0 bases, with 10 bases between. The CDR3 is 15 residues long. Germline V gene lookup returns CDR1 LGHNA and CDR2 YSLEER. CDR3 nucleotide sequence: TGCGCCAGCAGCCGGGAGACGGCCTCCTACAATGAGCAGTTCTTC. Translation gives CASSRETASYNEQFF.

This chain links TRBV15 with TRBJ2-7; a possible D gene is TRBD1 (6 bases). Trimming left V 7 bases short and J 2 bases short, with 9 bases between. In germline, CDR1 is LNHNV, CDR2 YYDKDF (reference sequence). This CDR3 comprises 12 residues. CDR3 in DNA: TGTGCCACCATGGGGGCCACCTACGAGCAGTACTTC. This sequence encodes CATMGATYEQYF.

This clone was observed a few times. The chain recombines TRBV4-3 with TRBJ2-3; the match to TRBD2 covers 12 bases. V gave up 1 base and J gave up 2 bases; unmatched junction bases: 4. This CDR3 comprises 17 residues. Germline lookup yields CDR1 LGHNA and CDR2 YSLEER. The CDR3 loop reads CASSQALAGGPTDTQYF. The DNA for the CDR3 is TGCGCCAGCAGCCAAGCTCTAGCGGGGGGGCCCACAGATACGCAGTATTTT.

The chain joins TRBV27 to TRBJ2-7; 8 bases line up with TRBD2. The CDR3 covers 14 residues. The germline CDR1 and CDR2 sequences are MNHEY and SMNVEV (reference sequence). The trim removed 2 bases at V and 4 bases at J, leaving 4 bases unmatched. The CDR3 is CASSLAGGWYEQYF. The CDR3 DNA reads TGTGCCAGCAGTTTAGCGGGAGGATGGTACGAGCAGTACTTC.

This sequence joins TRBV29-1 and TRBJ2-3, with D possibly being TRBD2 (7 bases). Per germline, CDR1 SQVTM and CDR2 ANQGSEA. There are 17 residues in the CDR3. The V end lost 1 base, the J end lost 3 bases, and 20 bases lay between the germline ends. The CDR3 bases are TGCAGCGTTGAAGGTTTCTCCGGGGGGCGCGGTACAGATACGCAGTATTTT. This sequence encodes CSVEGFSGGRGTDTQYF.

The CDR3 region has the DNA TGTGCCAGTAGTAAGCGAATAGCGGACTACGAGCAGTACTTC. Residues: CASSKRIADYEQYF. The chain is built from TRBV19 and TRBJ2-7, with D maybe TRBD2 (6 bases). The germline CDR1 and CDR2 sequences are LNHDA and SQIVND (reference sequence). V was clipped by 4 bases and J by 3 bases, with 13 bases between them. This CDR3 region has 14 residues.

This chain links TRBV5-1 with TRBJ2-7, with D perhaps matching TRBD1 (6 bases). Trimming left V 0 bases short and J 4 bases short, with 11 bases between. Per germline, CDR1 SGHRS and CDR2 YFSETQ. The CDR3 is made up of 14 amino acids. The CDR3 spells CASSLVGTTYEQYF. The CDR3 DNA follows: TGCGCCAGCAGCTTGGTTGGGACAACTTACGAGCAGTACTTC.

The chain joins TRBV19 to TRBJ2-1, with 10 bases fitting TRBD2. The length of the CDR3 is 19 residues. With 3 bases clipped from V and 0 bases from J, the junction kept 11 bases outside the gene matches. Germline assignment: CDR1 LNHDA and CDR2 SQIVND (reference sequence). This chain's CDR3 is CASSILPLAGTSSYNEQFF. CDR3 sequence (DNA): TGTGCCAGTAGTATCCTGCCACTAGCGGGGACTAGCTCCTACAATGAGCAGTTCTTC.

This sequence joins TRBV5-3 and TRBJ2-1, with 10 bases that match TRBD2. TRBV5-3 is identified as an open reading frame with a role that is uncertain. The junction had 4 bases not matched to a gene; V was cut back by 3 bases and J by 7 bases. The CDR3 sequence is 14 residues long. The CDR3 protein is CARSSGLAENEQFF. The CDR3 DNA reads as TGTGCCAGAAGCTCTGGACTAGCGGAAAATGAGCAGTTCTTC.

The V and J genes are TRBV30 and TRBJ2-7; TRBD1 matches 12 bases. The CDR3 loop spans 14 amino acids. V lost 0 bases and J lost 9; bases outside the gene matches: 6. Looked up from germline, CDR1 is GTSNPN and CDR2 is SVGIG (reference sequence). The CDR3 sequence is CAWSVGQGADGQYF. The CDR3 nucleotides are TGTGCCTGGAGTGTGGGACAGGGGGCCGATGGGCAGTACTTC.

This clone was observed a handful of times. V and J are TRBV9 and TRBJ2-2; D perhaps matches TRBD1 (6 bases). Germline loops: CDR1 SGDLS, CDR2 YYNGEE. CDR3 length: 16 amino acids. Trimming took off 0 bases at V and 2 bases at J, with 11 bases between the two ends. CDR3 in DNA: TGTGCCAGCAGCGTAGGAACAGGGCATAACACCGGGGAGCTGTTTTTT. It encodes CASSVGTGHNTGELFF.

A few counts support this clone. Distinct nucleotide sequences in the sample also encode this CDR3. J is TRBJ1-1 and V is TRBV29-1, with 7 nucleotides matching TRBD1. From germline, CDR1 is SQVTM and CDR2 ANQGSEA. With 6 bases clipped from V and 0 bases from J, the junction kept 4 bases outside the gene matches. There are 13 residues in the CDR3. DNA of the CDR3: TGCAGCGTGGAGGGACAGTTGAACACTGAAGCTTTCTTT. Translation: CSVEGQLNTEAFF.

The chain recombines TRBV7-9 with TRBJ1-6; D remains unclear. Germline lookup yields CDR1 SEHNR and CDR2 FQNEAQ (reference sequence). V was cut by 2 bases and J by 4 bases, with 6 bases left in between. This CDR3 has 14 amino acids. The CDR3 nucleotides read TGTGCCAGCAGCTTAAACCGGTATAATTCACCCCTCCACTTT. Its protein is CASSLNRYNSPLHF.

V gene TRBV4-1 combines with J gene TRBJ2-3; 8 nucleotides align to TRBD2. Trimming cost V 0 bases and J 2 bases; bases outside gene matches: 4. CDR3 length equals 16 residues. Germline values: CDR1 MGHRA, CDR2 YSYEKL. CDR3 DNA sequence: TGCGCCAGCAGCCAAGAAACTAGCGGTTTCACAGATACGCAGTATTTT. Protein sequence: CASSQETSGFTDTQYF.

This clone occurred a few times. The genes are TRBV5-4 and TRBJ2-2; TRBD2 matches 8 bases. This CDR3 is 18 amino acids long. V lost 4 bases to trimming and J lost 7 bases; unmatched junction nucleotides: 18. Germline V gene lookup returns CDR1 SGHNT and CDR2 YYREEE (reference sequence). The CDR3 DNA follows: TGTGCCAGCAGCCTTGCGGTCCTAGGACTAGCCGGGAGCGGGGAGCTGTTTTTT. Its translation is CASSLAVLGLAGSGELFF.

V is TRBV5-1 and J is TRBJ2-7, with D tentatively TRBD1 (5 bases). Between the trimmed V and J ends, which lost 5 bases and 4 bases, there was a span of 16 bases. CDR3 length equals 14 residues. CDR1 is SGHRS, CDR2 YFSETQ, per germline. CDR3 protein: CASRLIDRKYEQYF. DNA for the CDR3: TGCGCCAGCAGATTGATCGACAGAAAGTACGAGCAGTACTTC.

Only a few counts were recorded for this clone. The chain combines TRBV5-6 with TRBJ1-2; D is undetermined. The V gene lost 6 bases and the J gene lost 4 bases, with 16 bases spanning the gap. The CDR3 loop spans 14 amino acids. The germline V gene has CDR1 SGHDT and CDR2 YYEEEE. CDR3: CASTHGRLAYGYTF. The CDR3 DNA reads TGTGCCAGCACCCATGGGCGCCTGGCCTATGGCTACACCTTC. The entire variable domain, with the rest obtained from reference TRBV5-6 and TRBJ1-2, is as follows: DAGVTQSPTHLIKTRGQQVTLRCSPKSGHDTVSWYQQALGQGPQFIFQYYEEEERQRGNFPDRFSGHQFPNYSSELNVNALLLGDSALYLCASTHGRLAYGYTFGSGTRLTVV.

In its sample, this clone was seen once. The CDR3 region has the DNA TGCGCCAGCAGCTTGGGTATCCCTAGCGGGGGGGCCCGGGGCAACAATGAGCAGTTCTTC. This translates into CASSLGIPSGGARGNNEQFF. The rearrangement joins TRBV5-1 to TRBJ2-1, with 12 bases matching TRBD2. This CDR3 is 20 amino acids long. Germline V gene data show CDR1 as SGHRS and CDR2 as YFSETQ. Losses at the gene ends were 0 bases for V and 5 bases for J; bases not matched to a gene: 15.

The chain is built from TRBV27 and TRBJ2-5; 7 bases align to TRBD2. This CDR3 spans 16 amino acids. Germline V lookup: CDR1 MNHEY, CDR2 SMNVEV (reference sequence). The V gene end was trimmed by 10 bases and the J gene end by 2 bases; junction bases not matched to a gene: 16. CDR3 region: CATRSPASGIQETQYF. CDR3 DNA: TGTGCCACCCGATCCCCGGCTAGCGGAATACAAGAGACCCAGTACTTC.